A single sample gave rise to the 11 T cell receptor beta chains below, sequenced in a study of CD8+CD57+ T cells in acquired aplastic anemia. The authors sequenced patients whose flow cytometry had shown CD8+CD57+ cell expansion. Genomic DNA constituted the template upon which TCR beta VDJ and CDR3 profiling was performed. TCRdb re-called the reads with MiXCR, one entry per CDR3 protein. There are 120,000 or so distinct CDR3 sequences in the sample; about 60% occur only once, and about 29% lies in the top ten. The sample comprised sorted CD4+, CD8+, or CD8+CD57+ T cells (not recorded which) from PBMCs. Receptors originate from a human donor with aplastic anemia.

This clonotype was recorded a few times. V is TRBV7-9 and J is TRBJ1-6; D gene uncertain. Trimming stripped 6 bases from V and 7 bases from J, with 13 bases between. Germline V lookup: CDR1 SEHNR, CDR2 FQNEAQ (reference sequence). The CDR3 has 14 residues. The CDR3 loop is CASSSHSGNSPLHF. DNA of the CDR3: TGTGCCAGCAGTTCGCACAGTGGGAATTCACCCCTCCACTTT.

The table lists this clonotype with a count of one. A much larger clone differs by one base, so this may be a read error. This rearrangement joins TRBV6-1 to TRBJ2-2; D not certain. The ends were cut back, 7 bases at V and 4 bases at J, with 7 bases in the middle. Germline lookup yields CDR1 MNHNS and CDR2 SASEGT. The CDR3 spans 12 residues. This chain's CDR3 is CASKLGTGELFF. CDR3 DNA sequence: TGTGCCAGCAAGTTAGGCACCGGGGAGCTGTTTTTT.

The chain uses TRBV7-9 and TRBJ2-3, with D uncertain. The germline V gene encodes CDR1 SEHNR and CDR2 FQNEAQ (reference sequence). The CDR3 is 12 residues long. The V and J ends lost 5 bases and 6 bases respectively, with 9 bases between them. The CDR3: CASSVGWDTQYF. As DNA, the CDR3 is TGTGCCAGCAGCGTAGGGTGGGATACGCAGTATTTT. The variable domain in full, with the rest retrieved from reference TRBV7-9 and TRBJ2-3, is DTGVSQNPRHKITKRGQNVTFRCDPISEHNRLYWYRQTLGQGPEFLTYFQNEAQLEKSRLLSDRFSAERPKGSFSTLEIQRTEQGDSAMYLCASSVGWDTQYFGPGTRLTVL.

V and J are TRBV27 and TRBJ2-3, with D possibly matching TRBD2 (6 bases). Germline CDR1 is MNHEY and CDR2 is SMNVEV (reference sequence). The CDR3 runs to 17 residues. V lost 0 bases and J lost 3, with 16 bases in between. The CDR3 here is CASSLSAAGLSTDTQYF. The DNA for the CDR3 is TGTGCCAGCAGTTTATCGGCGGCGGGATTAAGTACAGATACGCAGTATTTT.

A few counts support this clonotype. Lacking the conserved final phenylalanine or tryptophan, this CDR3 likely reflects a read error. V gene TRBV2 combines with J gene TRBJ2-7, with 10 bases matching TRBD2. This CDR3 has 13 amino acids. V was clipped by 9 bases and J by 2 bases; unmatched bases: 4. CDR1 and CDR2 from the germline V gene are SNHLY and FYNNEI. The CDR3 DNA is TGTGCCAGTACTAGCGGGACAACCTACGAGCAGTACCTC. It specifies CASTSGTTYEQYL.

This clonotype was seen a handful of times. The CDR3 reads CASSVVGAQGQYF. CDR3 in DNA: TGTGCCAGCAGTGTCGTGGGGGCGCAAGGGCAGTACTTC. The chain combines TRBV2 with TRBJ2-7; D is perhaps TRBD1 (6 bases). The CDR3 runs to 13 residues. CDR1 is SNHLY and CDR2 is FYNNEI in the germline V gene. V shed 4 bases and J shed 9 bases, with 16 bases lying between them.

This chain links TRBV6-1 with TRBJ1-2; no reliable D call. Germline-derived CDR1 and CDR2 are MNHNS and SASEGT. The CDR3 length is 14 residues. With 0 bases removed from V and 8 bases from J, the gap between germline ends came to 13 bases. CDR3 nucleotide sequence: TGTGCCAGCAGTGAAGCGAGTTGGGGATCGGGCTACACCTTC. Encoded protein: CASSEASWGSGYTF.

This clonotype showed up just once. The gene calls are TRBV29-1 and TRBJ1-1, with D maybe TRBD1 (5 bases). Trimming took off 8 bases at V and 1 base at J, with 11 bases between the two ends. Germline V gene data show CDR1 as SQVTM and CDR2 as ANQGSEA. The CDR3 has 12 amino acids. This CDR3 reads CSSTQGNTEAFF. CDR3 bases: TGCAGCTCGACGCAGGGGAACACTGAAGCTTTCTTT.

This clonotype was counted once. The rearrangement uses TRBV6-1 and TRBJ1-2, with 9 bases aligning to TRBD1. The CDR3 consists of 17 residues. V was pared by 2 bases and J by 0 bases, with 7 bases of the junction left unmatched. The germline V gene has CDR1 MNHNS and CDR2 SASEGT. The CDR3 region has the DNA TGTGCCAGCAGTGAAAAGGTGGGGACAGGGCCTAACTATGGCTACACCTTC. This sequence encodes CASSEKVGTGPNYGYTF.

The gene calls are TRBV15 and TRBJ1-5, with 8 bases identical to TRBD1. Germline assignment: CDR1 LNHNV and CDR2 YYDKDF (reference sequence). The length of the CDR3 is 17 residues. The V gene end was trimmed by 6 bases and the J gene end by 1 base; junction bases not matched to a gene: 11. In DNA, the CDR3 is TGTGCCACCAGACGGACAGGGACGGTGGTGAGCAATCAGCCCCAGCATTTT. Protein product: CATRRTGTVVSNQPQHF. The whole variable domain, filled in from reference TRBV15 and TRBJ1-5, reads DAMVIQNPRYQVTQFGKPVTLSCSQTLNHNVMYWYQQKSSQAPKLLFHYYDKDFNNEADTPDNFQSRRPNTSFCFLDIRSPGLGDTAMYLCATRRTGTVVSNQPQHFGDGTRLSIL.

The V call is TRBV29-1, the J call TRBJ1-6, with D perhaps matching TRBD1 (5 bases). Germline V CDR1 and CDR2: SQVTM, ANQGSEA. The CDR3 length is 15 residues. This CDR3 reads CSARNRSSYNSPLHF. The CDR3 nucleotides are TGCAGTGCTAGAAACAGGAGCTCCTATAATTCACCCCTCCACTTT.